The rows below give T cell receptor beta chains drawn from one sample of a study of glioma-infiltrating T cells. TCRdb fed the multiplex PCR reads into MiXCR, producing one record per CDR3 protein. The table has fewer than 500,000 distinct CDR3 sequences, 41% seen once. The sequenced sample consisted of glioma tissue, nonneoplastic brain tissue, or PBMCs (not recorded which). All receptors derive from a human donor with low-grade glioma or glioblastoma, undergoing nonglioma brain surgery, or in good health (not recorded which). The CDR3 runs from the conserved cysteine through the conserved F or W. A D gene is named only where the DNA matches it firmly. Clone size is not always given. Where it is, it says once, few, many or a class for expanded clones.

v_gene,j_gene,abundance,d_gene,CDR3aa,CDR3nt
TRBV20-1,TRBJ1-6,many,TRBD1,CSAPNRGANSPLHF,TGCAGTGCCCCAAACAGGGGAGCTAATTCACCCCTCCACTTT
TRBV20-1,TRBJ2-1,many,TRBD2,CSPNPRVAGGISYNEQFF,TGCAGTCCAAACCCGAGGGTAGCGGGAGGTATCTCCTACAATGAGCAGTTCTTC
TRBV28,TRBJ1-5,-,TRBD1,CASRTGGDQPQHF,TGTGCCAGCAGGACAGGGGGCGATCAGCCCCAGCATTTT
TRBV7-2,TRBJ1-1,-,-,CASSLFGPNTEAFF,TGTGCCAGCAGCTTATTTGGGCCGAACACTGAAGCTTTCTTT
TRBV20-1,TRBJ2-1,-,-,CSARASSSYNEQFF,TGCAGTGCTAGGGCTAGCTCCTCCTACAATGAGCAGTTCTTC
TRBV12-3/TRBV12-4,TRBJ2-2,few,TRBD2,CASSLTSGVSGELFF,TGTGCCAGCAGTTTAACTAGCGGGGTTTCCGGGGAGCTGTTTTTT
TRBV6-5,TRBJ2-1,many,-,CASSYGETGNEQFF,TGTGCCAGCAGTTACGGTGAGACTGGAAATGAGCAGTTCTTC
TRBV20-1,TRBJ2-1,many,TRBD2,CSARAGGSYNEQFF,TGCAGTGCTAGAGCGGGAGGGTCCTACAATGAGCAGTTCTTC
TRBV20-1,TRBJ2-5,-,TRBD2,CSALVGRGLVNRETQYF,TGCAGTGCCCTGGTCGGGAGGGGGTTGGTTAACAGAGAGACCCAGTACTTC
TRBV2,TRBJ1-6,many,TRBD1,CASRPSGTDNSPLHF,TGTGCCAGCAGACCATCCGGGACAGACAATTCACCCCTCCACTTT
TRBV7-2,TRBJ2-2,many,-,CASSLKWGWDTGELFF,TGTGCCAGCAGCTTAAAGTGGGGATGGGACACCGGGGAGCTGTTTTTT